This T cell receptor beta chain was found in a study of blood T cell repertoires in COVID-19. Across the study: Italy, Spain and the United States were the sources of the convalescent and acute COVID-19 samples. T cells, B-cell-depleted T cells, or PBMCs provided the cDNA or gDNA that served as material.

In the original analysis: Reference gene primer amplification in the assay estimated nucleated cell counts. Method: immunoSEQ multiplex PCR; TCRdb's copy keeps in-frame clones and lacks some. D and trimming were read from the DNA, whereas the V and J calls and clone size are those reported in that table. This sample has 95,000 to 150,000 clones, with roughly 75% found just once. CDR3 size: 16 residues. Trimming removed 5 bases from V and 2 bases from J; junction bases left unmatched: 6. Germline V gives CDR1 SGHTA, CDR2 FQGTGA. This clone has just a few counts. J is TRBJ2-1 and V is TRBV7-3, with TRBD1 matching over 10 bases. The clonotype comes from a man between 60 and 75 years old with active or convalescent COVID-19. The sequencing sample was made of peripheral blood. Here the CDR3 reads CASSPSGTGAYNEQFF. The CDR3 bases are TGTGCCAGCAGCCCCTCCGGGACAGGGGCCTACAATGAGCAGTTCTTC.